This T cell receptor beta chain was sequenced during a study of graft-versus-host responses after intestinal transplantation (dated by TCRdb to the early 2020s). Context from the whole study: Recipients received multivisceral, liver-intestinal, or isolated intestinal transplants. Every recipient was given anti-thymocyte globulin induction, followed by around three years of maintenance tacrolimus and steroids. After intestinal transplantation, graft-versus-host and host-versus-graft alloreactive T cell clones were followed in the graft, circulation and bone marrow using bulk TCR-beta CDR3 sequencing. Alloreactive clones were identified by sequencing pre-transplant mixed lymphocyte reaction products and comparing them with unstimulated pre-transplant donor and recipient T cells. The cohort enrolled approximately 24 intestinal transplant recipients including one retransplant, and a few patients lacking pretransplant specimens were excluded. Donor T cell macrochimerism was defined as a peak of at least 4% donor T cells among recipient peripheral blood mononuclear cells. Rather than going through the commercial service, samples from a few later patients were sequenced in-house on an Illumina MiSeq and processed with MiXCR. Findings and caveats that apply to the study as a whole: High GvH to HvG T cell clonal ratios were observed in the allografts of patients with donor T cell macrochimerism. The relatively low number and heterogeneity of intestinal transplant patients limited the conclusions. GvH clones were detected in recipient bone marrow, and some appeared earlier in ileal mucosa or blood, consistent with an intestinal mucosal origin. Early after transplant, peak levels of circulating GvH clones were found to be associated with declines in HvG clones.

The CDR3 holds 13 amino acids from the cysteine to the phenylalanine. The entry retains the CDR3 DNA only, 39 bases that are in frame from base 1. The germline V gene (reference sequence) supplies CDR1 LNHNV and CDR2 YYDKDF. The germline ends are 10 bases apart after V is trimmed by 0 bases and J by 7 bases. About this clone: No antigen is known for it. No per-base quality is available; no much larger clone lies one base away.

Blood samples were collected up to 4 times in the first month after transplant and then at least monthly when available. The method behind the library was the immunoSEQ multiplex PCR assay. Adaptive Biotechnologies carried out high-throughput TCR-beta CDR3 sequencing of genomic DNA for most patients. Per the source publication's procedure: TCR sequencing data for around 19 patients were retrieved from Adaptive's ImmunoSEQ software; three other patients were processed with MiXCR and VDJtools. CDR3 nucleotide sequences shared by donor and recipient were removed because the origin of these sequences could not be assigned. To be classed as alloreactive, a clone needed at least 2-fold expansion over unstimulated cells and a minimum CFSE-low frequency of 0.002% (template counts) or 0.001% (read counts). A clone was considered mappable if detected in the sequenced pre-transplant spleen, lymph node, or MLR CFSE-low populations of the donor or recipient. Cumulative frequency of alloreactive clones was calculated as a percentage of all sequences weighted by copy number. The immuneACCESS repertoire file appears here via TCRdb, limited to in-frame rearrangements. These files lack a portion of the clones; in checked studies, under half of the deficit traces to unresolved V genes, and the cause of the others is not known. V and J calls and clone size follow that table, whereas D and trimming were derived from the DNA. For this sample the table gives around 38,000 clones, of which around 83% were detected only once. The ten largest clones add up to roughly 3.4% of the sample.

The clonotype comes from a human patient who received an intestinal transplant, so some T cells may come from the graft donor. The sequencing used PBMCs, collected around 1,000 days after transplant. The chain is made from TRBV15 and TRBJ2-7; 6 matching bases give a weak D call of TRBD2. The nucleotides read TGTGCCACCAGCAGAGATTCGGGGGAAGAGCAGTACTTC. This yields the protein CATSRDSGEEQYF.